This T cell receptor beta chain stems from a study of breast tumors, draining lymph nodes, adjacent tissues. Study observations and caveats: Tumor TCR diversity was below lymph nodes but above nontumor tissue.

TCRdb ran MiXCR on the multiplex PCR reads and lists one entry per CDR3 protein. The table shows some 120,000 distinct CDR3 sequences, with approximately 22% occurring only once. This clonotype appeared many times. Antigen specificity is unknown. Breast cancer patients provided tissue from their axillary draining lymph nodes. The J segment lost 6 bases and the V segment lost 2 bases, leaving 1 base of the junction unmatched. This CDR3 has 12 amino acids. CDR1 DFQATT and CDR2 SNEGSKA come from the germline V gene (reference sequence). The chain recombines TRBV20-1 with TRBJ2-7, with TRBD1 matching over 10 bases. The TCR comes from a female donor with breast cancer. Some clones in this sample may be carry-over from other donors' samples. Sequencing was carried out using axillary lymph node tissue. The CDR3 spells CSARRQGAEQYF. CDR3 coding DNA: TGCAGTGCTAGAAGACAGGGGGCCGAGCAGTACTTC.